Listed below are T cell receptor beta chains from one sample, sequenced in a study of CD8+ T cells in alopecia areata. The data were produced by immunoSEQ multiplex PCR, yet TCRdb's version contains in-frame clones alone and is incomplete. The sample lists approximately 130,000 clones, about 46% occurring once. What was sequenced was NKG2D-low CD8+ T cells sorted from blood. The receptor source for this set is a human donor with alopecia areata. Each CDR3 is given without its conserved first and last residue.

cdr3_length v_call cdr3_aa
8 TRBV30 AWGPYEQY
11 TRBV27 ASSLRGSSEQY
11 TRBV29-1 SVDWGSPYEQY
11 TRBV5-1 ASSKWGKDTQY
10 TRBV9 ASSGRGTGKY
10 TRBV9 ASSVEGGPQY
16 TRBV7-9 ASSPGLADPMTYNEQF
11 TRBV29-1 SVDAGRNTEAF
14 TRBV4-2 ASSQWVAGDYNEQF
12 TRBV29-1 SGDTAQFVHEQY
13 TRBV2 ASSGETVAKGIQY
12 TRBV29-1 SVEVPGPYNEQF
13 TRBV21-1 ASSKPTGPQETQY
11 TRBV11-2 ASRPTGYNEQF
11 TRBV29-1 SVENRANYGYT
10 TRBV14 ASSHGGRAQF
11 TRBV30 ALHREVGETQY
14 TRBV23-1 ASSQSRREDQETQY
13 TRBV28 ASSSRTGDASPLH
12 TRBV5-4 ASSLGSGNTEAF
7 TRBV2 ASNTEQF
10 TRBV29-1 SVNAGSYEQY
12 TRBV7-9 AIDGLAGSYEQY
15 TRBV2 ASSEVIAGAGENEQF
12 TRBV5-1 ASSLAGGHGEQF
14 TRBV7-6 ASSSRSGDSYNEQF
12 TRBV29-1 SVERADLTYGYT
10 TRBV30 AWNLALNEQF
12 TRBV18 ASSSRDQPYEQY
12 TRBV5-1 ASSRTSYGGELF
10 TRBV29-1 SVASLGYEQY
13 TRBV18 ASSPPDRPDYEQY
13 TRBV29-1 SVTGLAGALYEQY
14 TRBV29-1 SVESWGPDGNSPLH
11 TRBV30 AWRGVVNTEAF
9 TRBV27 ASKGPNEQF
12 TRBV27 ASSYAGSNQPQH
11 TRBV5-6 ASSFGGSGEQY
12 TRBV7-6 ASSVTGGAETQY
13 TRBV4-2 ASSQELHGLYEQY
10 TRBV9 ATRTATGELF
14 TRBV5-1 ASSLSPVRGFYEQY
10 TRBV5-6 ASSPGRGEQF
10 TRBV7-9 ASSFGQETQY
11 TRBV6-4 ASSGGSTDTQY
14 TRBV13 ASSSWTSENTGELF
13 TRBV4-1 ASSARQAGTDTQY
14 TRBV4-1 ASSQDLGGGVDEQF
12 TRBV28 ASGHGQGYQPQH
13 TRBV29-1 SVSGGHLASPEQY
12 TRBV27 ASSLSVQKETQY